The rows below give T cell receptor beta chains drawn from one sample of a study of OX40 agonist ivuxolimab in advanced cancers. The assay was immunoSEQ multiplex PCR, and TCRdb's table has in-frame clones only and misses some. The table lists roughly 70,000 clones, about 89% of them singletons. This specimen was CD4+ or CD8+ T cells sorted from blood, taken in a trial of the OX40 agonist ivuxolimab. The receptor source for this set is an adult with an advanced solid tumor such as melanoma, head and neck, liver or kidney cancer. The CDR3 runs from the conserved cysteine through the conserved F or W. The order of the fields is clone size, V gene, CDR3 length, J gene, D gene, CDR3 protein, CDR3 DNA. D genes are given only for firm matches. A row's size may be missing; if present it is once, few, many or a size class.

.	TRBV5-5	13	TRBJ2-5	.	CASSLGPQETQYF	TGTGCCAGCAGCTTAGGACCGCAAGAGACCCAGTACTTC
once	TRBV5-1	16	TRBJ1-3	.	CASSRDGGASGNTIYF	TGCGCCAGCAGCCGGGACGGAGGAGCGTCTGGAAACACCATATATTTT
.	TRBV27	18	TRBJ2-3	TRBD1	CASSLPGQPSLGPDTQYF	TGTGCCAGCAGTCTCCCGGGACAGCCATCGCTGGGACCAGATACGCAGTATTTT
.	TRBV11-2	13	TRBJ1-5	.	CASSLVVTGPQHF	TGTGCCAGCAGCTTAGTTGTCACCGGGCCCCAGCATTTT
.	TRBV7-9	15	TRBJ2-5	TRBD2	CASSLSLAGYETQYF	TGTGCCAGCAGCTTAAGCCTAGCGGGATATGAGACCCAGTACTTC
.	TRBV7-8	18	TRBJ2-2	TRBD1	CASSLLTGTAVNTGELFF	TGTGCCAGCAGCTTACTCACCGGGACAGCAGTGAACACCGGGGAGCTGTTTTTT
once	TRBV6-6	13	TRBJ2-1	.	CASRGYFYNEQFF	TGTGCCAGCAGAGGCTACTTTTACAATGAGCAGTTCTTC
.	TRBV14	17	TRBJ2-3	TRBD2	CASSPHRLARSTDTQYF	TGTGCCAGCAGCCCCCACCGACTAGCGCGGAGCACAGATACGCAGTATTTT
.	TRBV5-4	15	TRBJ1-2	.	CASSWRRDITYGYTF	TGTGCCAGCAGCTGGCGCCGGGACATCACCTATGGCTACACCTTC
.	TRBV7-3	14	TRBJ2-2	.	CASSARTRVGELFF	TGTGCCAGCAGCGCGCGTACTAGGGTCGGGGAGCTGTTTTTT
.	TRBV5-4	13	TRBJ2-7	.	CASSPPRGYEQYF	TGTGCCAGCAGCCCTCCTAGGGGGTACGAGCAGTACTTC
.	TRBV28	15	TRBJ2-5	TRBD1	CASRHPGQGAQTQYF	TGTGCCAGCAGACACCCGGGACAGGGAGCTCAGACCCAGTACTTC
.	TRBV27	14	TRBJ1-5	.	CASRGNGGNQPQHF	TGTGCCAGCAGAGGAAATGGGGGCAATCAGCCCCAGCATTTT
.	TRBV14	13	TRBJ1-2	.	CASSQGQIYGYTF	TGTGCCAGCAGCCAAGGACAGATCTATGGCTACACCTTC